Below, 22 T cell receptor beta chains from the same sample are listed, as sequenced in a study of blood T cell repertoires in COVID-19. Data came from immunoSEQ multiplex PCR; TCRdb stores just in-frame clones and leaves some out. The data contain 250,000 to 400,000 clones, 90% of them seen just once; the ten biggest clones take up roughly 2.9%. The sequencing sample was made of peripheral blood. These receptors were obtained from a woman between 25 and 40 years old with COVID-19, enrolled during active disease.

In DNA form, the CDR3 reads TGTGCCAGCAGTGATACAGTGAACACTGAAGCTTTCTTT. Residues: CASSDTVNTEAFF. This chain links TRBV2 with TRBJ1-1, with D unresolved. CDR1 SNHLY and CDR2 FYNNEI come from the germline V gene. There are 13 residues in the CDR3. Trimming left V 3 bases short and J 0 bases short, with 5 bases between.

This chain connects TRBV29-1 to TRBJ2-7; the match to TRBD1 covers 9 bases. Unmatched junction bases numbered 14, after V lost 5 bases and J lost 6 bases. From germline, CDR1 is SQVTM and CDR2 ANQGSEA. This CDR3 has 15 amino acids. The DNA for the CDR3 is TGCAGCGTTTCCACCCCGGGACAGGGTTTAATCGAGCAGTACTTC. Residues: CSVSTPGQGLIEQYF.

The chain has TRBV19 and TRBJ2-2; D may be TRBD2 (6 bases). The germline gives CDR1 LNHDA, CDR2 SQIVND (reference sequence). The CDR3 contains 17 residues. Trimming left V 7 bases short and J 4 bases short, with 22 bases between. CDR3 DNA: TGTGCCAGTACCATTGGAGGTCGTGGGAGGAGCACCGGGGAGCTGTTTTTT. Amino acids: CASTIGGRGRSTGELFF.

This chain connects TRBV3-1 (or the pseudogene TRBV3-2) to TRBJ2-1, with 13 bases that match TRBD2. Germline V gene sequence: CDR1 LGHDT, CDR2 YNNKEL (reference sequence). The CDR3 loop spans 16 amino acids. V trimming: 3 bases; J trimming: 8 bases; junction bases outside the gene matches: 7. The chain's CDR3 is CASSHAQGLAGYEQFF. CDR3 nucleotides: TGTGCCAGCAGCCATGCCCAGGGACTAGCGGGATATGAGCAGTTCTTC.

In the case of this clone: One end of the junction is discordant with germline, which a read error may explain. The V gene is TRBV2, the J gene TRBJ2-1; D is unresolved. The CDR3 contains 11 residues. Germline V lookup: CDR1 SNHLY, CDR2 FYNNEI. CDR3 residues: CASSEGQPQLF. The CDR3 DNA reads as TGTGCCAGCAGTGAAGGTCAGCCACAGCTCTTC.

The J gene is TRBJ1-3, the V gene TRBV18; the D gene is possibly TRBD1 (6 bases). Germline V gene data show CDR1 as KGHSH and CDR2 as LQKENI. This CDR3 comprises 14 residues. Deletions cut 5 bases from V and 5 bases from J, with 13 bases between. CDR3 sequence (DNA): TGTGCCAGCTCATCTGGGACACCTAGAAACACCATATATTTT. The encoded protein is CASSSGTPRNTIYF.

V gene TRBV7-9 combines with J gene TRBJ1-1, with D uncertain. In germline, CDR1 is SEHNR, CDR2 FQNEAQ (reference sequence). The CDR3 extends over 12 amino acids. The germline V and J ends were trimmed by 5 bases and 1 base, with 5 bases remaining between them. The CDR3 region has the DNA TGTGCCAGCAGCGAGCCGAACACTGAAGCTTTCTTT. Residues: CASSEPNTEAFF.

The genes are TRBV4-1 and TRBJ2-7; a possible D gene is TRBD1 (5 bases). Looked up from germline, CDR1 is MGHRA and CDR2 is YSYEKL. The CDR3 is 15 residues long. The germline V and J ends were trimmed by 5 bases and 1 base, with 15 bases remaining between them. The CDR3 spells CASSAQGSLSYEQYF. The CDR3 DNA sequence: TGCGCCAGCAGCGCCCAGGGAAGTCTGTCCTACGAGCAGTACTTC.

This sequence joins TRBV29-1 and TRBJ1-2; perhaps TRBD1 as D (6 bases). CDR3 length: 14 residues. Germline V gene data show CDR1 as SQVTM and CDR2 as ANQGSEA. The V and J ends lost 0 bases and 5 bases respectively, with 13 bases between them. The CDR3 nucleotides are TGCAGCGTTGAAGACCCCGGACAGATTTATGGCTACACCTTC. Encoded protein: CSVEDPGQIYGYTF.

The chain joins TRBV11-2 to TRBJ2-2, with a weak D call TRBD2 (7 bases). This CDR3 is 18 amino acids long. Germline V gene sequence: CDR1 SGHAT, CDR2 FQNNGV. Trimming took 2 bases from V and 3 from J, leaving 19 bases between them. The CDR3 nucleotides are TGTGCCAGCAGCTTATCGCCCTTGGGGAGGGGGGACACCGGGGAGCTGTTTTTT. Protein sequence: CASSLSPLGRGDTGELFF.

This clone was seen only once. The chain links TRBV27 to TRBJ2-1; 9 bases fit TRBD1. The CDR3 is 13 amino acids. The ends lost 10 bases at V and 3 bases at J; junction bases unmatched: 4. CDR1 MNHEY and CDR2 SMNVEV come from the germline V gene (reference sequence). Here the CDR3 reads CATRQGGYNEQFF. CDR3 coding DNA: TGTGCCACCCGACAGGGGGGCTACAATGAGCAGTTCTTC.

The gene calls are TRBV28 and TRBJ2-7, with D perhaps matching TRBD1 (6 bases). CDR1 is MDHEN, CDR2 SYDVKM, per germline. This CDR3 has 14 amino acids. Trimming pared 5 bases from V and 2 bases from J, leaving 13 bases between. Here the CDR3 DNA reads TGTGCCAGCAGTCGAACACAGGGTCCCTACGAGCAGTACTTC. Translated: CASSRTQGPYEQYF. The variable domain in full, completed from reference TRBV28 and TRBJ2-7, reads DVKVTQSSRYLVKRTGEKVFLECVQDMDHENMFWYRQDPGLGLRLIYFSYDVKMKEKGDIPEGYSVSREKKERFSLILESASTNQTSMYLCASSRTQGPYEQYFGPGTRLTVT.

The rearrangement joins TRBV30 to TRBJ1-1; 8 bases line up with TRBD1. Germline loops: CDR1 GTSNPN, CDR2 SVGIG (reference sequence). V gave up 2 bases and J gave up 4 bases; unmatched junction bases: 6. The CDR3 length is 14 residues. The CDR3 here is CAWSTTDRVTEAFF. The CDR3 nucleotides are TGTGCCTGGAGTACCACGGACAGGGTCACTGAAGCTTTCTTT.

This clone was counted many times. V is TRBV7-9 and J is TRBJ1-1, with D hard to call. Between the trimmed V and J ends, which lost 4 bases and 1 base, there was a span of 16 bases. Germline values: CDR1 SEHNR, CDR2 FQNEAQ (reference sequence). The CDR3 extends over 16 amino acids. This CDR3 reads CASSSSIVATNTEAFF. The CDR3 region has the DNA TGTGCCAGCAGCTCCAGTATCGTGGCAACGAACACTGAAGCTTTCTTT.

CDR3 sequence: CASRPLNEKLFF. The CDR3 DNA reads TGTGCCAGCAGGCCACTTAATGAAAAACTGTTTTTT. The V gene is TRBV2, the J gene TRBJ1-4; no definite D call. Per the germline V gene, CDR1 is SNHLY and CDR2 is FYNNEI. Trimming pared 6 bases from V and 4 bases from J, leaving 6 bases between. The CDR3 runs 12 residues.

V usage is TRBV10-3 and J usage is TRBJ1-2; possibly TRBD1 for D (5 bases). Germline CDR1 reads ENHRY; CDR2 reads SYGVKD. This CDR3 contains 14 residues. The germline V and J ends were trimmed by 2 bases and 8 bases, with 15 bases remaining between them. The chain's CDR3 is CAISEMVGLMGYTF. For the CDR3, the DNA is TGTGCCATCAGTGAGATGGTGGGGCTGATGGGCTACACCTTC.

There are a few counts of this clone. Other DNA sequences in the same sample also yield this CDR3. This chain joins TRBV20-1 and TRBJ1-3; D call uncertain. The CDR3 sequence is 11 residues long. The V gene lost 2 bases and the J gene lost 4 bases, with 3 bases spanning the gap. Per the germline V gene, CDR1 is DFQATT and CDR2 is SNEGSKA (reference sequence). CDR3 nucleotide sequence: TGCAGTGCTAGAACAGGAAACACCATATATTTT. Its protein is CSARTGNTIYF.

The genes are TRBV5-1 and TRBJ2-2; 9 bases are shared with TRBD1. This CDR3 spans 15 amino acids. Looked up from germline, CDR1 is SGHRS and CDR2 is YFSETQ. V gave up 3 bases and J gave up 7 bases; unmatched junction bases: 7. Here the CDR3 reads CASSSRTGENGELFF. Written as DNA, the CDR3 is TGCGCCAGCAGCTCAAGGACAGGGGAAAACGGGGAGCTGTTTTTT.

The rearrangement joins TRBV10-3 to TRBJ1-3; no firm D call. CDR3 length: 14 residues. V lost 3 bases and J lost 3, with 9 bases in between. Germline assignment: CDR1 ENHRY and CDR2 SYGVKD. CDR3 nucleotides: TGTGCCATCAGTGAAAGAGGGTATGGAAACACCATATATTTT. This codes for CAISERGYGNTIYF.

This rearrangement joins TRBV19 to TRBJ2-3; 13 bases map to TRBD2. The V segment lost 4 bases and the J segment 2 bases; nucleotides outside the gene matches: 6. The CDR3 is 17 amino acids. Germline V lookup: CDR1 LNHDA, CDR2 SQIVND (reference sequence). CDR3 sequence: CASSTSLAGGFTDTQYF. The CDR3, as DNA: TGTGCCAGTAGTACCTCACTAGCGGGAGGGTTCACAGATACGCAGTATTTT.

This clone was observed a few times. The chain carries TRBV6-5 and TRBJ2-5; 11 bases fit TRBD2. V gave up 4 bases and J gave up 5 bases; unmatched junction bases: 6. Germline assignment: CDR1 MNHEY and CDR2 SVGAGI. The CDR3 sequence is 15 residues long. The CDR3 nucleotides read TGTGCCAGCAGTTCCGGGACTAGCGGCGCGGAGACCCAGTACTTC. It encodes CASSSGTSGAETQYF.

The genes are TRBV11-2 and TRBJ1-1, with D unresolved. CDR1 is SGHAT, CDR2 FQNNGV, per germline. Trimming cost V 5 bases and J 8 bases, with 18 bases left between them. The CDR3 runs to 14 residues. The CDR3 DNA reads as TGTGCCAGCAGCCCCGAGGGCGTGTACTGGGAAGCTTTCTTT. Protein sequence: CASSPEGVYWEAFF.